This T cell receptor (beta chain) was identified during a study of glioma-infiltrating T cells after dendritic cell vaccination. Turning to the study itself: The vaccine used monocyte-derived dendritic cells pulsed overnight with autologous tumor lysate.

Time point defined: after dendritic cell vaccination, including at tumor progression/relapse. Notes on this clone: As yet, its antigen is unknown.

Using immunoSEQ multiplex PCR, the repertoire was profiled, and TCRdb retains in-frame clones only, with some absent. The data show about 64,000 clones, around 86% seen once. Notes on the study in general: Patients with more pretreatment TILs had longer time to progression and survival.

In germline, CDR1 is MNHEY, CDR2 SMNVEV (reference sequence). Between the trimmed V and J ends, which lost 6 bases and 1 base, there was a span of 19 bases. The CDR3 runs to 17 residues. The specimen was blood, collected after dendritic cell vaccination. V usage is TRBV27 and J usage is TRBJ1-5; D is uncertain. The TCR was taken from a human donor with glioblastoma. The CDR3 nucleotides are TGTGCCAGCAGCTCCGAGCGGGGTAGGGTCAGCAATCAGCCCCAGCATTTT. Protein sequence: CASSSERGRVSNQPQHF.